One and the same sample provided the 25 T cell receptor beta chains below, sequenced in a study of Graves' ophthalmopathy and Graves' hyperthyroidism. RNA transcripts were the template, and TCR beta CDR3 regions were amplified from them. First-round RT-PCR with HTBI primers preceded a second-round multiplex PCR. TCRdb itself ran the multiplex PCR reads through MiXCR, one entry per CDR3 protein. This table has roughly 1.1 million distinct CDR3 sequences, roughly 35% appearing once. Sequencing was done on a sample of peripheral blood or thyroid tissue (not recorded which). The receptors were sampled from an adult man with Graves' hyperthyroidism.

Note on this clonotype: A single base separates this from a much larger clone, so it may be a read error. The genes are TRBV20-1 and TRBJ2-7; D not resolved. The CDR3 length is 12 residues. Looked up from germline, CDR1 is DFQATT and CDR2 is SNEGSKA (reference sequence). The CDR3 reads CSVGGRPYEQYF. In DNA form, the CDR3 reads TGCAGCGTCGGCGGACGGCCCTACGAGCAGTACTTC.

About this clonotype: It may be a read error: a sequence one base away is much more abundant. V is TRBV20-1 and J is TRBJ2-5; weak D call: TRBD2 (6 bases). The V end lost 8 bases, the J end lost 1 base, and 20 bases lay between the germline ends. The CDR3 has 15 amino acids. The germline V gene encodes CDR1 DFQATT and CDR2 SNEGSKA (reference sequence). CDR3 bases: TGCAGTACCGCTAGCGATAGCGGAACCCAAGAGACCCAGTACTTC. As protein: CSTASDSGTQETQYF.

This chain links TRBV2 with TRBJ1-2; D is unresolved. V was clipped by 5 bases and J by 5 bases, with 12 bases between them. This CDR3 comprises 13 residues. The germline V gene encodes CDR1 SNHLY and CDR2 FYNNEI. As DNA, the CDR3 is TGTGCCAGCAGTCCTCGAGCCTTTTATGGCTACACCTTC. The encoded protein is CASSPRAFYGYTF.

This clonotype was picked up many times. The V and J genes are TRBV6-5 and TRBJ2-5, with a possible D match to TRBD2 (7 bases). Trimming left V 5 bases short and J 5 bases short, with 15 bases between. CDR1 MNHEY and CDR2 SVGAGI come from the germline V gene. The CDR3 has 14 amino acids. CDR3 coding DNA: TGTGCCAGCAGTGACGGGGGGCAGGGGGAGACCCAGTACTTC. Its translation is CASSDGGQGETQYF.

CDR3 DNA sequence: TGTGCCAGCATGGGGGGCTTCAATGAGCAGTTCTTC. Translation: CASMGGFNEQFF. This chain uses TRBV25-1 with TRBJ2-1, with D possibly being TRBD1 or TRBD2 (6 bases each). CDR3 length: 12 amino acids. Germline lookup yields CDR1 MGHDK and CDR2 SYGVNS. The V and J ends lost 7 bases and 6 bases respectively, with 10 bases between them.

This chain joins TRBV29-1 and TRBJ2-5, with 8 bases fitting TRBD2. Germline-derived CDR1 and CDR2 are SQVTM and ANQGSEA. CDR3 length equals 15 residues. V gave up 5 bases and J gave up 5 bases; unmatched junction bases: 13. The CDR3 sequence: CSVPSPAGVLETQYF. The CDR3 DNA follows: TGCAGCGTTCCCTCCCCAGCGGGAGTTTTGGAGACCCAGTACTTC.

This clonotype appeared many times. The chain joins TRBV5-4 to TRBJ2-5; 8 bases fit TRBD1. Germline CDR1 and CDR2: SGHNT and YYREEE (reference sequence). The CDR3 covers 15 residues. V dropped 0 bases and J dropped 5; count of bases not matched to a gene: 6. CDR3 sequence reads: CASSLALRTGETQYF. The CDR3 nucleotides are TGTGCCAGCAGCTTGGCCTTGAGGACAGGGGAGACCCAGTACTTC.

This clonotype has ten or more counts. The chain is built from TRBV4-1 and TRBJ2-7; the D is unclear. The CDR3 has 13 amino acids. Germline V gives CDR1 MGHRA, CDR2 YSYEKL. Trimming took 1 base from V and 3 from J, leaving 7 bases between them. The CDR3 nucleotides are TGCGCCAGCAGCCAAGTGGAAATCTACGAGCAGTACTTC. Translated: CASSQVEIYEQYF.

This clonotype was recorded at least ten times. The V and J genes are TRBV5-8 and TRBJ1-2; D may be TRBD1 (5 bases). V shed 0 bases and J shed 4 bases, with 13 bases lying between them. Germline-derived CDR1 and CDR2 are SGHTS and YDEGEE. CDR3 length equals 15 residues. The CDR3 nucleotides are TGTGCCAGCAGCTTGGCGGGGGGAACTAGCTATGGCTACACCTTC. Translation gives CASSLAGGTSYGYTF.

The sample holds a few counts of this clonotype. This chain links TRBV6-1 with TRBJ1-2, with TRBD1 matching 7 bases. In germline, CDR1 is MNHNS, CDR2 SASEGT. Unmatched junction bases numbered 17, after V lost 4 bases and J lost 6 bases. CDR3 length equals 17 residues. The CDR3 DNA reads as TGTGCCAGCAGTGGGGATCGGACAGGACTCAGGTTTAATGGCTACACCTTC. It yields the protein CASSGDRTGLRFNGYTF.

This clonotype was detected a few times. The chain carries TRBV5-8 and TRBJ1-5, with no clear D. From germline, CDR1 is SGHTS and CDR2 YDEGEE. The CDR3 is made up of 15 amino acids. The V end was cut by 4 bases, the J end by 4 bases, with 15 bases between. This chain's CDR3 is CASSTGWGGNQPQHF. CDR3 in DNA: TGTGCCAGCAGCACCGGGTGGGGTGGTAATCAGCCCCAGCATTTT.

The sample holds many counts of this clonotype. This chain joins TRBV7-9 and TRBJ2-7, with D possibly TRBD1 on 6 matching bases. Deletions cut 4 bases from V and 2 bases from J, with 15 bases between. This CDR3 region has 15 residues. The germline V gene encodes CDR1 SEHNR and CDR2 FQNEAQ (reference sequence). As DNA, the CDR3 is TGTGCCAGCAGCTCATTCTCGGGACAACCCTACGAGCAGTACTTC. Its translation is CASSSFSGQPYEQYF.

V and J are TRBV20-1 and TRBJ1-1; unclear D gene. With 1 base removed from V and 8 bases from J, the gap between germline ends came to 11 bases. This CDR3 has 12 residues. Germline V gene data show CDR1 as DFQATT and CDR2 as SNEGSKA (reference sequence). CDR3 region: CSARASGLEAFF. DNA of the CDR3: TGCAGTGCTAGAGCGTCGGGGTTGGAAGCTTTCTTT.

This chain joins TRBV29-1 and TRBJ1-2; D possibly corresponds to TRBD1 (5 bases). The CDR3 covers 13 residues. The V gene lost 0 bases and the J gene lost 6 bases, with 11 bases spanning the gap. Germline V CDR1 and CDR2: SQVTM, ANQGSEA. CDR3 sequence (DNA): TGCAGCGTTGAAGATCGGGGGTCGAATGGCTACACCTTC. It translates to CSVEDRGSNGYTF.

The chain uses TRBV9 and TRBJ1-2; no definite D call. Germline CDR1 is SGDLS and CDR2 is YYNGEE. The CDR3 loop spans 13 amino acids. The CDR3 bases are TGTGCTAGACCTGGCGGGGTGACGTATGGCTACACCTTC. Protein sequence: CARPGGVTYGYTF. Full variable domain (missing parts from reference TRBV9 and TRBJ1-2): DSGVTQTPKHLITATGQRVTLRCSPRSGDLSVYWYQQSLDQGLQFLIQYYNGEERAKGNILERFSAQQFPDLHSELNLSSLELGDSALYFCARPGGVTYGYTFGSGTRLTVV.

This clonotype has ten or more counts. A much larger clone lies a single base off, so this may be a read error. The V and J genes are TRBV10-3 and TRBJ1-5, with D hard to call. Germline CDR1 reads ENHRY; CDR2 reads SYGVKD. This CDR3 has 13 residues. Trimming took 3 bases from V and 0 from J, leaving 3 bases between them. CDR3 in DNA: TGTGCCATCAGTGATCATAGCAATCAGCCCCAGCATTTT. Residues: CAISDHSNQPQHF.

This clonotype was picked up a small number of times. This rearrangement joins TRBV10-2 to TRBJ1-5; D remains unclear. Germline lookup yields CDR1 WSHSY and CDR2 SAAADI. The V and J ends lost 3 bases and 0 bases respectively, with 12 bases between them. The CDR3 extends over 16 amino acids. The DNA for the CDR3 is TGCGCCAGCAGTGACACTCGAGGCAATAGCAATCAGCCCCAGCATTTT. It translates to CASSDTRGNSNQPQHF.

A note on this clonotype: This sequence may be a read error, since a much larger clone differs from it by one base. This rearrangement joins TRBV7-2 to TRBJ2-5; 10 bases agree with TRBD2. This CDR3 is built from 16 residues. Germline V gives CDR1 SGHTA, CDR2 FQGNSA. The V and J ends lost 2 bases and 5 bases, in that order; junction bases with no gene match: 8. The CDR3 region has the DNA TGTGCCAGCAGCTTAAGGAGCGGGAGGGCCCGGGAGACCCAGTACTTC. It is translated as CASSLRSGRARETQYF. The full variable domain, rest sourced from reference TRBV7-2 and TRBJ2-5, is GAGVSQSPSNKVTEKGKDVELRCDPISGHTALYWYRQSLGQGLEFLIYFQGNSAPDKSGLPSDRFSAERTGGSVSTLTIQRTQQEDSAVYLCASSLRSGRARETQYFGPGTRLLVL.

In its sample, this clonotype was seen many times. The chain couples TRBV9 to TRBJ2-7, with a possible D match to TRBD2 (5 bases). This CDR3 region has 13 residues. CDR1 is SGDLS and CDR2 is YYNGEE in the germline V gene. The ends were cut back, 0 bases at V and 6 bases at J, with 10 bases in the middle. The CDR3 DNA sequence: TGTGCCAGCAGCGTAGAGCCTAGCTTCGAGCAGTACTTC. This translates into CASSVEPSFEQYF.

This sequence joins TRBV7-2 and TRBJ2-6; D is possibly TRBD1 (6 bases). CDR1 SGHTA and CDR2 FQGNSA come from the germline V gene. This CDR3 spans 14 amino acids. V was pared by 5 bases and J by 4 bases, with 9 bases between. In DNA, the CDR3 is TGTGCCAGCAGCACAGACAGGGGGGCCAACGTCCTGACTTTC. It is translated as CASSTDRGANVLTF.

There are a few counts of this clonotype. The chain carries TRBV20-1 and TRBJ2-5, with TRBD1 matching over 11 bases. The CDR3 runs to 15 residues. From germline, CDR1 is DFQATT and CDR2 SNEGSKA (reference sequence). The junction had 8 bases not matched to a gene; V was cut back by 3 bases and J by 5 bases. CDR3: CSASPGTGGFETQYF. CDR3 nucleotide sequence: TGCAGTGCTAGTCCCGGGACAGGGGGTTTCGAGACCCAGTACTTC.

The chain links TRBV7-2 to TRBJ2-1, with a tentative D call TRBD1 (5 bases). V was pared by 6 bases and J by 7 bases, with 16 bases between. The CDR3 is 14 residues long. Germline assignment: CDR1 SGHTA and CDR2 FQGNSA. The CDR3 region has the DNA TGTGCCAGCAGGAACTGGGGCAGCGATAATGAGCAGTTCTTC. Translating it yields CASRNWGSDNEQFF.

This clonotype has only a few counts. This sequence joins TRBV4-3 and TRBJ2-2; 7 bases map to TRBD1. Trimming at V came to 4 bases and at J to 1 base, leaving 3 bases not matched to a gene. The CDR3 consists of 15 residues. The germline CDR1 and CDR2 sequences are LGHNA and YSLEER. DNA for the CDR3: TGCGCCAGCAGCCGACGGGACAGGAACACCGGGGAGCTGTTTTTT. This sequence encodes CASSRRDRNTGELFF.

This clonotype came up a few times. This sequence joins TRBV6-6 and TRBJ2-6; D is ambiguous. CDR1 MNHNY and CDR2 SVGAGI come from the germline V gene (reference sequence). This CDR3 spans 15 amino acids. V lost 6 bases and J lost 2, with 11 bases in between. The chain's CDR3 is CASRRRLAGANVLTF. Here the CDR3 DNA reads TGTGCCAGCAGGCGTCGTCTGGCTGGGGCCAACGTCCTGACTTTC.

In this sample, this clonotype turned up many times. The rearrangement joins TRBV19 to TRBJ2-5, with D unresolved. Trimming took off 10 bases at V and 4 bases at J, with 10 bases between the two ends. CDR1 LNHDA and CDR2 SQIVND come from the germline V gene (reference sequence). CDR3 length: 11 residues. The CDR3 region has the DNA TGTGCCACCCAGGAAGGAGAGACCCAGTACTTC. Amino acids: CATQEGETQYF. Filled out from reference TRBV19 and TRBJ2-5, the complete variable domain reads DGGITQSPKYLFRKEGQNVTLSCEQNLNHDAMYWYRQDPGQGLRLIYYSQIVNDFQKGDIAEGYSVSREKKESFPLTVTSAQKNPTAFYLCATQEGETQYFGPGTRLLVL.